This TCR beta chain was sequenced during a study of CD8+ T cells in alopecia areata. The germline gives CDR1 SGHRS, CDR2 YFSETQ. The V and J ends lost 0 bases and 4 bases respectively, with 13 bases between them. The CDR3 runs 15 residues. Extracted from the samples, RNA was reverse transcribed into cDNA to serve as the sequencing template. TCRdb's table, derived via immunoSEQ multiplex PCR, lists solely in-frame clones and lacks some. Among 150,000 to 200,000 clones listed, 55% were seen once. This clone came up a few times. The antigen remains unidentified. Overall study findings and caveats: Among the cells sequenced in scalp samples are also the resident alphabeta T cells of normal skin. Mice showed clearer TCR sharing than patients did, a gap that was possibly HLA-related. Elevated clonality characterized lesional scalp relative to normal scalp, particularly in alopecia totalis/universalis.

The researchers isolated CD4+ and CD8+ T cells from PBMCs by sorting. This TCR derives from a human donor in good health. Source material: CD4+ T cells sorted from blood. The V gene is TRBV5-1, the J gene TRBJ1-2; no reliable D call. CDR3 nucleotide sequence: TGCGCCAGCAGCTTGGTGCTGGGCCTGGGCTATGGCTACACCTTC. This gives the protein CASSLVLGLGYGYTF.